The 30 T cell receptor beta chains reported below all come from one sample, sequenced in a study of blood T cells in healthy people across ages. Using a J-beta primer mix together with a sample-barcoded 5' primer, a second PCR was run for about 7 to 12 cycles. Each CDR3 protein is one row after TCRdb ran MiXCR on the 5' RACE reads. The table records more than 1.4 million distinct CDR3 sequences, around two fifths of them present only once. The sample taken for sequencing was blood. Source of these receptors: a woman between 18 and 29 years old in good health.

This clonotype was observed a handful of times. V and J are TRBV29-1 and TRBJ2-1, with TRBD2 matching 8 bases. Germline V gene data show CDR1 as SQVTM and CDR2 as ANQGSEA. This CDR3 is 16 amino acids long. Trimming cost V 7 bases and J 5 bases; bases outside gene matches: 16. CDR3 region: CSAPRVASGWDNEQFF. Here the CDR3 DNA reads TGCAGCGCCCCGAGGGTCGCTAGCGGGTGGGACAATGAGCAGTTCTTC.

The chain couples TRBV6-6 to TRBJ2-4; D unclear. Trimming stripped 6 bases from V and 4 bases from J, with 1 base between. The CDR3 consists of 10 residues. Per germline, CDR1 MNHNY and CDR2 SVGAGI (reference sequence). CDR3 sequence reads: CASRKNIQYF. As DNA, the CDR3 is TGTGCCAGCAGAAAAAACATTCAGTACTTC.

This clonotype appeared a few times. The chain joins TRBV20-1 to TRBJ2-7, with TRBD1 identical over 10 bases. CDR1 and CDR2 (germline): DFQATT, SNEGSKA (reference sequence). This CDR3 is 14 amino acids long. Trimming at V came to 6 bases and at J to 6 bases, leaving 11 bases not matched to a gene. The CDR3 spells CSANRDRGEGEQYF. Written as DNA, the CDR3 is TGCAGTGCCAACCGGGACAGGGGCGAGGGCGAGCAGTACTTC.

This chain connects TRBV5-1 to TRBJ2-1, with a weak D call TRBD2 (6 bases). The germline CDR1 and CDR2 sequences are SGHRS and YFSETQ. The ends were cut back, 4 bases at V and 7 bases at J, with 18 bases in the middle. The CDR3 loop spans 15 amino acids. The CDR3, as DNA: TGCGCCAGCAGCCTGAGCGGGCCGATTGGTAATGAGCAGTTCTTC. Its protein is CASSLSGPIGNEQFF.

This clonotype was found a few times. This rearrangement joins TRBV5-1 to TRBJ2-7, with D unresolved. Trimming took 4 bases from V and 3 from J, leaving 14 bases between them. There are 14 residues in the CDR3. CDR1 and CDR2 (germline): SGHRS, YFSETQ. As DNA, the CDR3 is TGCGCCAGCAGCCCGGACGTCGCGGACTACGAGCAGTACTTC. It translates to CASSPDVADYEQYF.

The rearrangement uses TRBV6-6 and TRBJ1-2; no reliable D call. The CDR3 extends over 13 amino acids. Deletions cut 2 bases from V and 6 bases from J, with 10 bases between. Per the germline V gene, CDR1 is MNHNY and CDR2 is SVGAGI (reference sequence). DNA for the CDR3: TGTGCCAGCAGTTACCTCGAAACCGATGGCTACACCTTC. Translation: CASSYLETDGYTF.

The rearrangement uses TRBV20-1 and TRBJ2-5; D possibly matches TRBD1 or TRBD2 (6 bases each). The germline V and J ends were trimmed by 6 bases and 0 bases, with 14 bases remaining between them. Germline V gene lookup returns CDR1 DFQATT and CDR2 SNEGSKA (reference sequence). The length of the CDR3 is 14 residues. Written as DNA, the CDR3 is TGCAGTGCCACCGGGGGCCGCCACCAAGAGACCCAGTACTTC. Residues: CSATGGRHQETQYF.

A note on this clonotype: This sequence may be a read error, since a much larger clone differs from it by one base. The gene calls are TRBV10-3 and TRBJ2-6; maybe TRBD1 (5 bases). Germline lookup yields CDR1 ENHRY and CDR2 SYGVKD. This CDR3 comprises 16 residues. Written as DNA, the CDR3 is TGTGCCAACAGTGAATCCAGGGTTGCTGGGGCCAACGTCCTGACTTTC. Protein product: CANSESRVAGANVLTF.

The table lists this clonotype with a few counts. The gene calls are TRBV20-1 and TRBJ2-1; 14 positions match TRBD2. Germline CDR1 and CDR2: DFQATT and SNEGSKA (reference sequence). V lost 5 bases to trimming and J lost 9 bases; unmatched junction nucleotides: 3. This CDR3 spans 13 amino acids. CDR3 DNA sequence: TGCAGTGCTGCGGGACTAGCGGGAGTTGAGCAGTTCTTC. This encodes CSAAGLAGVEQFF.

The count of this clonotype is one. V and J are TRBV28 and TRBJ1-5; tentative D call: TRBD1 (5 bases). The germline V gene encodes CDR1 MDHEN and CDR2 SYDVKM. CDR3 length: 16 residues. The ends were cut back, 8 bases at V and 1 base at J, with 18 bases in the middle. For the CDR3, the DNA is TGTGCCAGCGTAGCCAGGGAGGGTAAGAGCAATCAGCCCCAGCATTTT. Amino acids: CASVAREGKSNQPQHF.

The chain recombines TRBV3-1 with TRBJ1-2, with D possibly matching TRBD1 (6 bases). Germline V lookup: CDR1 LGHDT, CDR2 YNNKEL (reference sequence). The CDR3 covers 14 residues. V lost 7 bases, J lost 7 bases, and 19 bases lay in between. The CDR3 bases are TGTGCCAGCACCCCAAAAGGGGGGGCGGTTGGCTACACCTTC. This gives the protein CASTPKGGAVGYTF.

V gene TRBV6-1 combines with J gene TRBJ2-2; D call uncertain. There are 15 residues in the CDR3. Trimming took 6 bases from V and 6 from J, leaving 17 bases between them. Germline CDR1 reads MNHNS; CDR2 reads SASEGT. The DNA for the CDR3 is TGTGCCAGCAGACCCACGTCATTGGGGTCCGGGGAGCTGTTTTTT. Translating gives CASRPTSLGSGELFF.

On this clonotype itself: A junction end diverges from the germline sequence, so it may reflect a read error. The CDR3 DNA follows: TGTGCGACCAGTGATTACGGGCAGTACTTC. Protein product: CATSDYGQYF. The rearrangement joins TRBV24-1 to TRBJ2-4; D uncertain. CDR3 length: 10 amino acids. Per the germline V gene, CDR1 is KGHDR and CDR2 is SFDVKD.

This clonotype was seen more than once but under ten times. The rearrangement uses TRBV12-3 or TRBV12-4 and TRBJ1-6, with TRBD1 as a possible D gene (5 bases). Trimming shortened V by 5 bases and J by 8 bases, and 13 bases separated the two germline ends. The length of the CDR3 is 14 residues. In DNA, the CDR3 is TGTGCCAGCAGTCTAACGAGGGGTTATTCACCCCTCCACTTT. Encoded protein: CASSLTRGYSPLHF.

This chain connects TRBV7-8 to TRBJ2-3; 9 positions agree with TRBD2. CDR3 size: 16 residues. The germline gives CDR1 SGHVS, CDR2 FQNEAQ. V shed 0 bases, J shed 6 bases, and the junction held 7 bases outside the gene matches. The CDR3 DNA reads as TGTGCCAGCAGCTTAGCGCACTCGCGGGGGGGCGATACGCAGTATTTT. Translating it yields CASSLAHSRGGDTQYF.

This clonotype was counted only a few times. The chain employs TRBV6-5 and TRBJ2-7, with TRBD2 identical over 7 bases. The V and J ends lost 8 bases and 7 bases, in that order; junction bases with no gene match: 14. This CDR3 is built from 14 residues. Germline V gene data show CDR1 as MNHEY and CDR2 as SVGAGI. CDR3 sequence reads: CASVGGEGSLEQYF. CDR3 nucleotides: TGTGCCAGCGTAGGCGGGGAGGGCTCTCTGGAGCAGTACTTC.

This clonotype was picked up one time. V usage is TRBV4-1 and J usage is TRBJ2-4; 9 bases match TRBD2. The better agreement between TRBJ2-7 and the DNA end casts doubt on the J call. CDR3 size: 16 residues. From germline, CDR1 is MGHRA and CDR2 YSYEKL. CDR3 DNA sequence: TGCGCCAGCAGCCAAGATATGGGACTAGCAGGATACGAGCAGTACTTC. It is translated as CASSQDMGLAGYEQYF.

J is TRBJ2-5 and V is TRBV12-3 or TRBV12-4; TRBD2 agrees at 8 bases. After removal of 6 bases from V and 9 bases from J, the junction contained 6 bases not matched to a gene. The CDR3 extends over 12 amino acids. CDR3 loop: CASSYPGGAQYF. The CDR3 DNA is TGTGCCAGCAGCTATCCCGGGGGGGCCCAGTACTTC.

V is TRBV7-2 and J is TRBJ2-4; the D is unclear. The end of the DNA aligns better with TRBJ2-7, so the J call may be wrong. Germline lookup yields CDR1 SGHTA and CDR2 FQGNSA. The CDR3 contains 13 residues. CDR3 protein: CASSLGFDFEQYF. CDR3 sequence (DNA): TGTGCCAGCAGCTTAGGTTTCGACTTCGAGCAGTACTTC.

V gene TRBV29-1 combines with J gene TRBJ2-5; D is possibly TRBD2 (6 bases). The CDR3 extends over 14 amino acids. Germline lookup yields CDR1 SQVTM and CDR2 ANQGSEA. The V gene lost 7 bases and the J gene lost 11 bases, with 26 bases spanning the gap. CDR3 bases: TGCAGCGCCGCCGGGGGAGATAGCTTTAGTGAGCAGTACTTC. Its translation: CSAAGGDSFSEQYF.

The chain combines TRBV13 with TRBJ1-2, with TRBD1 matching over 7 bases. Trimming at V came to 5 bases and at J to 4 bases, leaving 10 bases not matched to a gene. This CDR3 spans 15 amino acids. The germline gives CDR1 PRHDT, CDR2 FYEKMQ (reference sequence). CDR3: CASSLGTAMAYGYTF. The CDR3 DNA sequence: TGTGCCAGCAGCCTGGGGACAGCGATGGCCTATGGCTACACCTTC.

V usage is TRBV12-3 or TRBV12-4 and J usage is TRBJ2-5, with 13 positions matching TRBD2. The CDR3 runs 16 residues. V gave up 3 bases and J gave up 11 bases; unmatched junction bases: 12. CDR3 sequence: CASSFLGLAGRNEQYF. CDR3 nucleotide sequence: TGTGCCAGCAGTTTCTTGGGACTAGCGGGAAGGAATGAGCAGTACTTC.

This clonotype was observed at least ten times. The chain recombines TRBV7-2 with TRBJ2-5; no clear D. V lost 1 base and J 5 bases, leaving 17 bases between the germline ends. This CDR3 comprises 16 residues. The germline gives CDR1 SGHTA, CDR2 FQGNSA. CDR3: CASSLVSTSERETQYF. The CDR3 nucleotides read TGTGCCAGCAGCTTAGTTTCAACGAGCGAGAGGGAGACCCAGTACTTC.

This chain joins TRBV3-1 and TRBJ1-5, with a possible D match to TRBD1 (5 bases). Trimming took 0 bases from V and 2 from J, leaving 14 bases between them. The CDR3 length is 17 residues. The germline V gene encodes CDR1 LGHDT and CDR2 YNNKEL (reference sequence). CDR3 sequence: CASSQDSGPRGNQPQHF. CDR3 bases: TGTGCCAGCAGCCAAGATTCGGGACCAAGGGGCAATCAGCCCCAGCATTTT.

This sequence joins TRBV27 and TRBJ1-1; weak D call: TRBD1 (5 bases). V lost 7 bases, J lost 4 bases, and 16 bases lay in between. From germline, CDR1 is MNHEY and CDR2 SMNVEV (reference sequence). This CDR3 region has 14 residues. This CDR3 reads CASTPGGDRTEAFF. CDR3 DNA sequence: TGTGCCAGCACCCCGGGGGGGGACCGCACTGAAGCTTTCTTT.

This clonotype was counted at least ten times. The chain employs TRBV27 and TRBJ2-7, with D possibly TRBD2 on 6 matching bases. CDR3 length equals 12 residues. Deletions cut 2 bases from V and 7 bases from J, with 9 bases between. Per germline, CDR1 MNHEY and CDR2 SMNVEV (reference sequence). In nucleotides, the CDR3 is TGTGCCAGCAGTTTAGGAGGGTGGGAGCAGTACTTC. As protein: CASSLGGWEQYF.

On this clonotype: This may come from a read error, since a much larger clone is one base off. This sequence joins TRBV10-3 and TRBJ1-2, with a tentative D call TRBD1 (6 bases). This CDR3 comprises 14 residues. CDR1 is ENHRY and CDR2 is SYGVKD in the germline V gene. CDR3 DNA: TGTGCCATCAGCGAAGGACAGACTAACTATGGCCACACCTTC. Translation: CAISEGQTNYGHTF.

The chain links TRBV6-1 to TRBJ2-5; a possible D gene is TRBD1 (6 bases). V was shortened by 2 bases and J by 5 bases, with 15 bases between the two germline ends. CDR1 and CDR2 from the germline V gene are MNHNS and SASEGT. The CDR3 is made up of 15 amino acids. The CDR3 DNA reads TGTGCCAGCAGTGAACCGGCAGGGGCGTTGGAGACCCAGTACTTC. It yields the protein CASSEPAGALETQYF.

This clonotype was seen many times. The rearrangement uses TRBV10-3 and TRBJ2-5, with D uncertain. Trimming cost V 2 bases and J 5 bases, with 15 bases left between them. Germline CDR1 and CDR2: ENHRY and SYGVKD. The CDR3 is 15 amino acids. CDR3 region: CAISETKDGRETQYF. CDR3 bases: TGTGCCATCAGTGAGACGAAGGACGGCCGGGAGACCCAGTACTTC.

The chain combines TRBV20-1 with TRBJ2-5; TRBD2 agrees at 10 bases. The CDR3 is made up of 16 amino acids. Unmatched junction bases numbered 15, after V lost 0 bases and J lost 11 bases. Germline CDR1 DFQATT, CDR2 SNEGSKA (reference sequence). CDR3 sequence (DNA): TGCAGTGCTAGAGACGCCTTAGCGGGGGGTTTAGATGAGCAGTACTTC. Amino acids: CSARDALAGGLDEQYF.